This T cell receptor beta chain was obtained from a study of CD8 T cells in Susac syndrome. The wider study: Sequenced Susac syndrome patients included five or six with active disease and 8 or 9 who were in remission. At the time their blood was drawn, patients with Susac syndrome were either therapy-naive, on corticosteroids (with some of them also receiving intravenous immunoglobulin), or on intravenous immunoglobulin alone. The study's findings and limits: None of the CD4+ T cell repertoires in Susac syndrome showed clonal expansion.

Germline trimming cut 8 bases from V and 2 bases from J; bases unmatched to any gene: 5. The CDR3 loop spans 13 amino acids. Germline loops: CDR1 ENHRY, CDR2 SYGVKD. Details on this clonotype: Antigen unknown.

Reverse transcription used roughly 0.5 to 1 ug RNA and random hexamers. The authors amplified TCR beta CDR3 across 54 Vbeta and 13 Jbeta using immunoSEQ multiplex PCR. TCRdb processed the immunoSEQ multiplex PCR reads anew with MiXCR; each CDR3 protein has one entry. The data show 200,000 to 300,000 distinct CDR3 sequences, 96% seen once. This sequence originates from a human donor with Susac syndrome. The V call is TRBV10-3, the J call TRBJ1-2, with 7 positions matching TRBD1. Input material: CD4+ T cells from PBMCs. This CDR3 is CAIGGRGNYGYTF. The CDR3 DNA follows: TGTGCCATCGGTGGCAGGGGGAACTATGGCTACACCTTC.